This TCR beta chain was observed in a study of blood T cells in healthy people across ages. Overall study findings and caveats: PBMCs went unsorted, and a conclusive naive versus antigen-experienced comparison was therefore prevented. It was held that the diversity estimates obtained from one million T cells were underestimates. Across samples, TCR beta diversity tracked strongly with naive T cell percentage.

Primers used in a second PCR of roughly 6 to 11 cycles were a sample-barcoded 5' primer and a J-beta primer mix. TCRdb itself ran the 5' RACE reads through MiXCR, one entry per CDR3 protein. The sample holds roughly 1,300,000 distinct CDR3 sequences, approximately 60% seen once. Comment on this clonotype: Its target is not known.

The donors, healthy Caucasians from Russia, were aged about 6 to 100. This CDR3 is 11 amino acids long. Germline V lookup: CDR1 LGHNA, CDR2 YNFKEQ. V gave up 0 bases and J gave up 8 bases, with 4 bases separating them. The receptor's source is a man between 18 and 29 years old in good health. The chain joins TRBV4-2 to TRBJ1-2; the D is unclear. The sample was blood. The DNA for the CDR3 is TGTGCCAGCAGCCAAGACTGGGGCTACACCTTC. Its protein is CASSQDWGYTF.